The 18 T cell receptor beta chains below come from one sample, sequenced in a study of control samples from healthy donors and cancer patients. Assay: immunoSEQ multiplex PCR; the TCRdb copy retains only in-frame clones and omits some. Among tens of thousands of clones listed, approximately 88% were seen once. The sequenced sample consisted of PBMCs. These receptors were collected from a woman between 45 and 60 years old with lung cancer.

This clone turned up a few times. Here the CDR3 DNA reads TGTGCCAGCACCCCTGCAGCGATGGGAAACACCATATATTTT. Its translation: CASTPAAMGNTIYF. This chain connects TRBV7-8 to TRBJ1-3; D gene unclear. Trimming stripped 7 bases from V and 4 bases from J, with 14 bases between. Germline lookup yields CDR1 SGHVS and CDR2 FQNEAQ. The CDR3 has 14 amino acids.

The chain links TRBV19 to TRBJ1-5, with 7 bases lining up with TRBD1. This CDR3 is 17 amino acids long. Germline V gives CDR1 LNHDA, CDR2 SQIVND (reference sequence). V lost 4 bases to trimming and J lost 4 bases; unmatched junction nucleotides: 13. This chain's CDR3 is CASSTQQGQPGNQPQHF. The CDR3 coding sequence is TGTGCCAGTAGTACTCAACAGGGACAGCCGGGAAATCAGCCCCAGCATTTT.

The DNA of the CDR3 is TGTGCCAGCAGCTTCGGACAGCAAGACTACGAGCAGTACTTC. It translates to CASSFGQQDYEQYF. The chain is built from TRBV5-4 and TRBJ2-7; perhaps TRBD1 as D (6 bases). V gave up 2 bases and J gave up 3 bases, with 12 bases separating them. From germline, CDR1 is SGHNT and CDR2 YYREEE (reference sequence). This CDR3 is 14 amino acids long.

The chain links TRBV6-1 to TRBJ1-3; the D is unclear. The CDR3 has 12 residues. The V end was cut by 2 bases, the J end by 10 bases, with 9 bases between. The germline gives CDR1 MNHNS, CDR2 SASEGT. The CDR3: CASSERRETIYF. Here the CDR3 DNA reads TGTGCCAGCAGTGAACGACGGGAAACCATATATTTT.

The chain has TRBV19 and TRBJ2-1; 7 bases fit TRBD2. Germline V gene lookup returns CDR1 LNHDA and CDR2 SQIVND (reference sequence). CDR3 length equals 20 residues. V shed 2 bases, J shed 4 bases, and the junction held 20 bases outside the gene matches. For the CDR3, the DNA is TGTGCCAGTAGTATATCGGGCCCAGGCGGCGGGGGAGTCTTTTACAATGAGCAGTTCTTC. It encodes CASSISGPGGGGVFYNEQFF.

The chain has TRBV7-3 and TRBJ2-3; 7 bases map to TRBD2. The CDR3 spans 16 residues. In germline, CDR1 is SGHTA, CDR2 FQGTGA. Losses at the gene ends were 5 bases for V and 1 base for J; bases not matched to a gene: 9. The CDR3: CASSPGRRGGTDTQYF. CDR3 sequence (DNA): TGTGCCAGCAGCCCCGGGAGGCGGGGAGGCACAGATACGCAGTATTTT.

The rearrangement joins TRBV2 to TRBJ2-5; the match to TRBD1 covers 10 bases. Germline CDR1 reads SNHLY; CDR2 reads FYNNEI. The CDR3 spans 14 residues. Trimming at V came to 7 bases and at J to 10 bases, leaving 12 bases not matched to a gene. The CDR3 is CASTFLGTGDSQYF. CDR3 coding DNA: TGTGCCAGCACCTTCCTTGGGACAGGGGATAGCCAGTACTTC.

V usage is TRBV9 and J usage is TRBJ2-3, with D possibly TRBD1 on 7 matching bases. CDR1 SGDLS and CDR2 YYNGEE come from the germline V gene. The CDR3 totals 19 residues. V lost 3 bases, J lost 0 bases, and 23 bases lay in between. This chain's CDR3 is CASSAFTGVAGSSTDTQYF. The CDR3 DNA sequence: TGTGCCAGCAGCGCATTTACAGGGGTGGCGGGGAGTAGCACAGATACGCAGTATTTT.

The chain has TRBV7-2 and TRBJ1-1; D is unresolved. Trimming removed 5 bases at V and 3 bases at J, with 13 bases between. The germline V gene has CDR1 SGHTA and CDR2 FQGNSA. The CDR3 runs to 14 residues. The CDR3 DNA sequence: TGTGCCAGCAGCCCACGATCCTGGGACACTGAAGCTTTCTTT. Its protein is CASSPRSWDTEAFF.

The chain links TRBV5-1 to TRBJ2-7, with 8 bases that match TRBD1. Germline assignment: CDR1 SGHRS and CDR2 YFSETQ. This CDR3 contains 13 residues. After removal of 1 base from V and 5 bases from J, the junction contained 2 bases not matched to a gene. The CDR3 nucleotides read TGCGCCAGCAGCTTGCGGACAGGGAACGAGCAGTACTTC. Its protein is CASSLRTGNEQYF. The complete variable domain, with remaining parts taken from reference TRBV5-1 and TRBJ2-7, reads KAGVTQTPRYLIKTRGQQVTLSCSPISGHRSVSWYQQTPGQGLQFLFEYFSETQRNKGNFPGRFSGRQFSNSRSEMNVSTLELGDSALYLCASSLRTGNEQYFGPGTRLTVT.

The CDR3 DNA is TGTGCCAGTAGTATAGACGTAGGACAGGGATACGAGCAGTACTTC. Translation gives CASSIDVGQGYEQYF. The chain has TRBV19 and TRBJ2-7; 8 positions agree with TRBD1. There are 15 residues in the CDR3. The V and J ends lost 0 bases and 4 bases, in that order; junction bases with no gene match: 5. The germline gives CDR1 LNHDA, CDR2 SQIVND (reference sequence).

The CDR3 loop is CASSYVVMEDTQYF. As DNA, the CDR3 is TGTGCCAGCAGTTACGTAGTAATGGAAGATACGCAGTATTTT. This chain links TRBV6-2 or TRBV6-3 with TRBJ2-3; unclear D gene. CDR1 is MNHEY and CDR2 is SVGEGT in the germline V gene. With 2 bases removed from V and 5 bases from J, the gap between germline ends came to 11 bases. The CDR3 is 14 amino acids.

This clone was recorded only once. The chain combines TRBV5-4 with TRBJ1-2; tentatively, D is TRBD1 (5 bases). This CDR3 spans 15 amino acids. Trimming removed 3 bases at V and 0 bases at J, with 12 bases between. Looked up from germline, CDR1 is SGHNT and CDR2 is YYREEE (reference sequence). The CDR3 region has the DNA TGTGCCAGCAGCTCCGGGACGGAGGCTAACTATGGCTACACCTTC. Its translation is CASSSGTEANYGYTF. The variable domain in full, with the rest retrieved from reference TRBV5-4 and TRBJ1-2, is ETGVTQSPTHLIKTRGQQVTLRCSSQSGHNTVSWYQQALGQGPQFIFQYYREEENGRGNFPPRFSGLQFPNYSSELNVNALELDDSALYLCASSSGTEANYGYTFGSGTRLTVV.

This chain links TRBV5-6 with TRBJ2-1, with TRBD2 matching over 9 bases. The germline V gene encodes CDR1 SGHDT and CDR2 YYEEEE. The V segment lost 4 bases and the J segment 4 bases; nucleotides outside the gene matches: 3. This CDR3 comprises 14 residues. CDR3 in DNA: TGTGCCAGCAGCGGGGGACTAGCATACAATGAGCAGTTCTTC. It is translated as CASSGGLAYNEQFF.

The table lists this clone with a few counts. The CDR3 sequence: CASSDSLNTEAFF. The CDR3 DNA is TGTGCCAGTAGTGACAGCCTGAACACTGAAGCTTTCTTT. This sequence joins TRBV6-2 or TRBV6-3 and TRBJ1-1, with D perhaps TRBD1 (5 bases). Per germline, CDR1 MNHEY and CDR2 SVGEGT. The CDR3 length is 13 residues. V was shortened by 9 bases and J by 0 bases, with 11 bases between the two germline ends.

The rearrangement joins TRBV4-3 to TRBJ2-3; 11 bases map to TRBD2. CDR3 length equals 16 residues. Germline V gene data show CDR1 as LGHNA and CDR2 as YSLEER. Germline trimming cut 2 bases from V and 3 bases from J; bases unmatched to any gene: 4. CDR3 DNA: TGCGCCAGCAGCCAACGTCTAGCGGGGGGAACAGATACGCAGTATTTT. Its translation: CASSQRLAGGTDTQYF.

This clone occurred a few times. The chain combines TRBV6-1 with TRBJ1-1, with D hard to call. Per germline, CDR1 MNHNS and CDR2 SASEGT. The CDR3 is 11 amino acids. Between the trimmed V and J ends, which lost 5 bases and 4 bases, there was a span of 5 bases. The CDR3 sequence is CASSSLTEAFF. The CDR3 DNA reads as TGTGCCAGCAGTTCTCTCACTGAAGCTTTCTTT.

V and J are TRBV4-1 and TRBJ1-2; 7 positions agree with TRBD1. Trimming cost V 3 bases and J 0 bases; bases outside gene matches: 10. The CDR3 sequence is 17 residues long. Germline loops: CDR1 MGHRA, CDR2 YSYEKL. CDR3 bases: TGCGCCAGCAGCCATGCGTACCCGGGACAGACTAACTATGGCTACACCTTC. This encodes CASSHAYPGQTNYGYTF.